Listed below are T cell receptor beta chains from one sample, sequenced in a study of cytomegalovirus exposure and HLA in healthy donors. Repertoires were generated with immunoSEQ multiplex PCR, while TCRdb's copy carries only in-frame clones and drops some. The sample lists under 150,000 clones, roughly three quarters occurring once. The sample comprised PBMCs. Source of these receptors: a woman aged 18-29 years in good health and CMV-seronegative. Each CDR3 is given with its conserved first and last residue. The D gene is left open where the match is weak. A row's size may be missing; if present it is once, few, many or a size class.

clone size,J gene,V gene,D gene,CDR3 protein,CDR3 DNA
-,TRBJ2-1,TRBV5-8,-,CASSTRGDSYNEQFF,TGTGCCAGCAGCACAAGGGGTGACTCCTACAATGAGCAGTTCTTC
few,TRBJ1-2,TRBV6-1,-,CASSEGHSANYGYTF,TGTGCCAGCAGTGAAGGACATTCGGCCAACTATGGCTACACCTTC
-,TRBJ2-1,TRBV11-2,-,CASSPQPGGHEQFF,TGTGCCAGCAGCCCCCAGCCGGGGGGCCATGAGCAGTTCTTC
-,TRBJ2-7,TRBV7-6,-,CASSLAVYYEQYF,TGTGCCAGCAGCTTAGCCGTCTACTACGAGCAGTACTTC
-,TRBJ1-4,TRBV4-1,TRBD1,CASSQTGGPNEKLFF,TGCGCCAGCAGCCAGACAGGGGGCCCTAATGAAAAACTGTTTTTT
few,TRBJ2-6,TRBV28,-,CASSFRSGANVLTF,TGTGCCAGCAGTTTCCGCTCTGGGGCCAACGTCCTGACTTTC
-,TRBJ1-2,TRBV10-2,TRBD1,CASSEARDRGRIGYGYTF,TGCGCCAGCAGTGAGGCCCGGGACAGGGGACGGATTGGCTATGGCTACACCTTC
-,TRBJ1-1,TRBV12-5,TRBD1,CASASTGNTEAFF,TGTGCTAGTGCTTCGACAGGGAACACTGAGGCTTTCTTT
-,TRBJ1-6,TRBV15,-,CATSTRVGGSPLHF,TGTGCCACCAGCACAAGGGTTGGAGGTTCACCCCTCCACTTT
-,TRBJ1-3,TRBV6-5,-,CASSPDSSTGNTIYF,TGTGCCAGCAGTCCGGACAGTTCCACTGGAAACACCATATATTTT
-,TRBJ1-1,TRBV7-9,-,CASSPQANTEAFF,TGTGCCAGCAGCCCACAGGCGAACACTGAAGCTTTCTTT
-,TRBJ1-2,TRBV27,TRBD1,CASSFGRTGGDGYTF,TGTGCCAGCAGTTTTGGTCGGACAGGAGGGGATGGCTACACCTTC
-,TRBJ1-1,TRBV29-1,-,CSVDPREAFF,TGCAGCGTTGACCCCCGTGAAGCTTTCTTT
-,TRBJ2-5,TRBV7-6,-,CASSQTGLQETQYF,TGTGCCAGCAGCCAGACAGGCCTCCAAGAGACCCAGTACTTC
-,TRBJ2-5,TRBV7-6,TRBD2,CASSLGSLSGGQETQYF,TGTGCCAGCAGCTTAGGATCCTTGAGCGGGGGGCAAGAGACCCAGTACTTC
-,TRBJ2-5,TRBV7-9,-,CASSPWTEETQYF,TGTGCCAGCAGCCCATGGACAGAAGAGACCCAGTACTTC
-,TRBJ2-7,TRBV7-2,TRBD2,CASSSPSGGPTYEQYF,TGTGCCAGCAGCTCGCCTAGCGGGGGCCCCACCTACGAGCAGTACTTC
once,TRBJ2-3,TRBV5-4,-,CASSAPGSTDTQYF,TGTGCCAGCAGTGCCCCCGGTAGCACAGATACGCAGTATTTT
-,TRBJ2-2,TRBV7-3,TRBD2,CASSFSGGLNTGELFF,TGTGCCAGCAGCTTTAGCGGGGGCCTCAACACCGGGGAGCTGTTTTTT
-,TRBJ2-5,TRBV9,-,CASSERGQGETQYF,TGTGCCAGCAGCGAGCGCGGGCAGGGGGAGACCCAGTACTTC
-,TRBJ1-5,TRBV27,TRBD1,CASSSTGQGYYQPQHF,TGTGCCAGCAGCTCTACCGGACAGGGGTACTATCAGCCCCAGCATTTT
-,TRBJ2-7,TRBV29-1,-,CSVLDRAYEQYF,TGCAGCGTCCTAGACAGAGCCTACGAGCAGTACTTC
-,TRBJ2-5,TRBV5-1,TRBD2,CASSLASGGQETQYF,TGCGCCAGCAGCTTGGCTAGCGGGGGCCAAGAGACCCAGTACTTC
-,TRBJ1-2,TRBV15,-,CATSEAGVKANYGYTF,TGTGCCACCAGCGAGGCGGGGGTGAAAGCTAACTATGGCTACACCTTC
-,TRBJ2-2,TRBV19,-,CASSIARYTGELFF,TGTGCCAGTAGTATTGCCAGGTACACCGGGGAGCTGTTTTTT
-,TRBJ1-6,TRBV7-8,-,CASSLTRGASSPLHF,TGTGCCAGCAGCCTGACCCGGGGGGCGAGTTCACCCCTCCACTTT
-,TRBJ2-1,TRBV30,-,CAWSDRTASYNEQFF,TGTGCCTGGAGTGATCGGACAGCTTCCTACAATGAGCAGTTCTTC
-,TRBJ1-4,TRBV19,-,CASSAHHPVNEKLFF,TGTGCCAGTAGTGCCCACCATCCGGTTAATGAAAAACTGTTTTTT
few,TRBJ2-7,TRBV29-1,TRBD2,CSVDIWGRTGGYEQYF,TGCAGCGTTGATATCTGGGGGAGGACGGGGGGCTACGAGCAGTACTTC
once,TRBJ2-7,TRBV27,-,CASRLQGSYEQYF,TGTGCCAGCAGGTTACAGGGCTCCTACGAGCAGTACTTC
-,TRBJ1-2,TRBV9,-,CASSAGGAGYGYTF,TGTGCCAGCAGCGCGGGGGGCGCAGGCTATGGCTACACCTTC
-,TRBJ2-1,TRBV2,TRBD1,CASSRDRVGNEQFF,TGTGCCAGCAGCCGGGACAGGGTAGGCAATGAGCAGTTCTTC
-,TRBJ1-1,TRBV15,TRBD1,CATSRAFSPTDTGTVNTEAFF,TGTGCCACCAGCAGAGCTTTTTCCCCCACCGACACCGGGACAGTTAACACTGAAGCTTTCTTT
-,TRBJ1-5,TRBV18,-,CASSRTVGSYSNQPQHF,TGTGCCAGCTCGCGGACAGTTGGGAGCTACAGCAATCAGCCCCAGCATTTT
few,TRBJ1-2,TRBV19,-,CASQRGYGYTF,TGTGCCAGCCAACGGGGATATGGCTACACCTTC
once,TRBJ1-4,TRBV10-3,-,CAISESREKLFF,TGTGCCATCAGTGAGTCGAGGGAAAAACTGTTTTTT